These T cell receptor beta chains were read from a single sample in a study of radiotherapy plus CTLA-4 blockade in lung cancer. Repertoires were generated with immunoSEQ multiplex PCR, while TCRdb's copy carries only in-frame clones and drops some. The profile shows roughly 51,000 clones, 70% to 90% of them singletons. The material was peripheral blood, obtained from a patient treated with radiotherapy plus ipilimumab. These receptors all come from a human donor with non-small cell lung cancer that progressed on radiotherapy plus ipilimumab. Some clones in this sample may be carry-over from other donors' samples. Both conserved end residues are part of each CDR3. A D gene is named only where the DNA matches it firmly. The size entry is marked missing in some rows and otherwise reads once, few, many or a size class.

j_call,d_call,clone_size,v_call,cdr3_nt,cdr3_aa
TRBJ2-2,TRBD2,-,TRBV25-1,TGTGCCAGCAGTCCCGGGACTAGGAGAACCGGGGAGCTGTTTTTT,CASSPGTRRTGELFF
TRBJ2-7,TRBD1,-,TRBV29-1,TGCAGCGTCAGGACAGGTGGTGTCTACGAGCAGTACTTC,CSVRTGGVYEQYF
TRBJ1-4,TRBD1,-,TRBV7-2,TGTGCCAGCGGACAGGGAGCAACTAATGAAAAACTGTTTTTT,CASGQGATNEKLFF
TRBJ1-1,-,-,TRBV14,TGTGCCAGCAGCCAAGATCAGGGGAACACTGAAGCTTTCTTT,CASSQDQGNTEAFF
TRBJ2-7,-,-,TRBV29-1,TGCAGCGTTTACAACAGGCGGTCCTACGAGCAGTACTTC,CSVYNRRSYEQYF
TRBJ2-1,-,-,TRBV6-5,TGTGCCAGCAGTTACTCGCCGTTTAGCTCCTACAATGAGCAGTTCTTC,CASSYSPFSSYNEQFF
TRBJ2-7,TRBD1,once,TRBV7-2,TGTGCCAGCAGCTTGGACAGGGACCTCGAGCAGTACTTC,CASSLDRDLEQYF
TRBJ1-1,-,-,TRBV19,TGTGCCAGTACCGGGGATCTTGAAGCTTTCTTT,CASTGDLEAFF
TRBJ2-3,-,-,TRBV13,TGTGCCAGCAGCCTCTCCAGAACAGATACGCAGTATTTT,CASSLSRTDTQYF
TRBJ2-1,TRBD2,-,TRBV7-9,TGTGCCAGCAACCCCGGGGGGGCGGACACAGCCCTCGCCAATGAGCAGTTCTTC,CASNPGGADTALANEQFF
TRBJ1-5,-,-,TRBV10-3,TGTGCCATCAGTGAGGACAAACAAAATCAGCCCCAGCATTTT,CAISEDKQNQPQHF
TRBJ1-2,-,-,TRBV7-2,TGTGCCAGCAGCCGGGGACAACTCTATGGCTACACCTTC,CASSRGQLYGYTF
TRBJ2-3,-,-,TRBV9,TGTGCCAGCAGCGTAGCCGCGGGAGATACGCAGTATTTT,CASSVAAGDTQYF
TRBJ2-7,TRBD1,-,TRBV19,TGTGCCAGTAGCTGGACAGGAGTGAACGAGCAGTACTTC,CASSWTGVNEQYF
TRBJ2-2,TRBD1,-,TRBV7-3,TGTGCCAGCAGCTTAGGGACAGGGAGGGACACCGGGGAGCTGTTTTTT,CASSLGTGRDTGELFF
TRBJ2-1,TRBD2,-,TRBV7-2,TGTGCCAGCAGCTCCAGGACTAGCGGGAGCCTTAATGAGCAGTTCTTC,CASSSRTSGSLNEQFF
TRBJ1-5,-,-,TRBV7-2,TGTGCCAGCAGCCCCTATGGTAGCAATCAGCCCCAGCATTTT,CASSPYGSNQPQHF
TRBJ2-2,TRBD2,-,TRBV7-2,TGTGCCAGCAGCTCGTTCGGAGCGGGAGGGCCTAGCGCCGGGGAGCTGTTTTTT,CASSSFGAGGPSAGELFF
TRBJ1-5,-,-,TRBV2,TGTGCCAGCAGTGTTCCAGGGCATAGCAATCAGCCCCAGCATTTT,CASSVPGHSNQPQHF
TRBJ2-3,-,-,TRBV4-1,TGCGCCAGCAGCCAAGATGGTCCGGGAAAAAGCACAGATACGCAGTATTTT,CASSQDGPGKSTDTQYF
TRBJ1-2,-,-,TRBV18,TGTGCCAGCTCACCACCGAGGCGGACCGAGGGGGGGACTGCTAACTATGGCTACACCTTC,CASSPPRRTEGGTANYGYTF
TRBJ2-1,TRBD2,-,TRBV11-2,TGTGCCAGCAGCTTCTCCGGGACTACCTACAATGAGCAGTTCTTC,CASSFSGTTYNEQFF
TRBJ2-3,TRBD2,-,TRBV7-3,TGTGCCAGCAGCTTGGCTAAGGGGAGACTAGCGGGGGGCCCGGATACGCAGTATTTT,CASSLAKGRLAGGPDTQYF
TRBJ2-7,-,-,TRBV27,TGTGCCAGCAGTTTATCGTTCAGAAACTACGAGCAGTACTTC,CASSLSFRNYEQYF
TRBJ1-2,TRBD1,-,TRBV5-1,TGCGCCAGCAGCTCCGGGACAGGGGATTATGGCTACACCTTC,CASSSGTGDYGYTF
TRBJ2-5,-,-,TRBV5-4,TGTGCCAGCAGCTTGGCCCCTCTAGACCGGGAGACCCAGTACTTC,CASSLAPLDRETQYF
TRBJ2-1,TRBD2,-,TRBV10-3,TGTGCCATCAGTGAGTCGGGAGCGGGAGGTCGAGGCAATGAGCAGTTCTTC,CAISESGAGGRGNEQFF
TRBJ1-1,TRBD1,-,TRBV27,TGTGCCAGCAGGAACAGGGGTCGCACTGAAGCTTTCTTT,CASRNRGRTEAFF
TRBJ2-7,-,-,TRBV25-1,TGTGCCAGCAGCCACTCCTACGAGCAGTACTTC,CASSHSYEQYF
TRBJ1-2,TRBD1,few,TRBV27,TGTGCCAGCAGTCGGGACAGGGTGTCGGGCTACACCTTC,CASSRDRVSGYTF
TRBJ2-7,-,-,TRBV5-5,TGTGCCAGCAGCTTGTCCCTCGAGCAGTACTTC,CASSLSLEQYF
TRBJ2-7,-,-,TRBV7-9,TGTGCCACCCTGGGAGTCGAGACCTACGAGCAGTACTTC,CATLGVETYEQYF
TRBJ2-1,-,medium-sized,TRBV2,TGTGCAACCACGGAGGACTCAAGCTCCTACAATGAGCAGTTCTTC,CATTEDSSSYNEQFF
TRBJ2-4,-,few,TRBV6-6,TGTGCCACCTTCCTAACGGCCAAAAACATTCAGTACTTC,CATFLTAKNIQYF
TRBJ2-1,TRBD2,-,TRBV25-1,TGTGCCACCTACTCTCCGGGAGGAGGTGAGCAGTTCTTC,CATYSPGGGEQFF
TRBJ2-7,TRBD1,-,TRBV29-1,TGCAGCATTTGGACAGGATACGAGCAGTACTTC,CSIWTGYEQYF
TRBJ2-1,TRBD1,-,TRBV6-6,TGTGCCAGCAGCACGGACAGGGCTGGGTATGAGCAGTTCTTC,CASSTDRAGYEQFF
TRBJ1-1,-,-,TRBV6-1,TGTGCCAGCAGTGAATTTCATTCAAACACTGAAGCTTTCTTT,CASSEFHSNTEAFF
TRBJ1-1,-,-,TRBV19,TGTGCCAGTAGTATGCTGGGGGGGGCTGAAGCTTTCTTT,CASSMLGGAEAFF
TRBJ1-5,TRBD1,-,TRBV19,TGTGCCAGTAGTATAGAGGGACAGGGGAGCGGTCAGCCCCAGCATTTT,CASSIEGQGSGQPQHF
TRBJ2-3,TRBD2,-,TRBV13,TGTGCCAGCAGCTTTAGAGCGGGGGGGCCGGGAGATACGCAGTATTTT,CASSFRAGGPGDTQYF
TRBJ2-1,-,-,TRBV9,TGTGCCAGCAGCGCCTTACAGGGGGGGGATTGGACAAATGAGCAGTTCTTC,CASSALQGGDWTNEQFF
TRBJ1-5,TRBD1,-,TRBV19,TGTGCCAGTAGCCTGGGACAGGGGATAAGGAAGCCCCAGCATTTT,CASSLGQGIRKPQHF
TRBJ1-1,-,-,TRBV5-3,TGTGCCCCTCCGGGGGGATGTATCTGCCTGAACACTGAAGCTTTCTTT,CAPPGGCICLNTEAFF
TRBJ2-3,TRBD2,-,TRBV6-5,TGTGCCAGCAGTCCTTTCAGCGGGAGTACAGATACGCAGTATTTT,CASSPFSGSTDTQYF
TRBJ2-7,TRBD1,-,TRBV19,TGTGCCAGTAGTGCCCCGGGACAGACTTACGAGCAGTACTTC,CASSAPGQTYEQYF
TRBJ2-1,TRBD2,-,TRBV7-2,TGTGCCAGCAGGCGACTAGCAGGTGAGCAGTTCTTC,CASRRLAGEQFF
TRBJ1-3,TRBD1,-,TRBV7-9,TGTGCCAGCAGCTTTCCGGGACAGGGAAACACCATATATTTT,CASSFPGQGNTIYF
TRBJ2-3,-,-,TRBV9,TGTGCCAGCAGCGTAGCCGTAATCCTCACAGATACGCAGTATTTT,CASSVAVILTDTQYF
TRBJ2-6,TRBD1,-,TRBV7-8,TGTGCCAGCAGCCTCCGCGAGACAGGGTCTGGGGCCAACGTCCTGACTTTC,CASSLRETGSGANVLTF
TRBJ2-1,-,-,TRBV5-1,TGCGCCAGCAGCTTTCCGACTGACGGAAATGAGCAGTTCTTC,CASSFPTDGNEQFF
TRBJ2-7,TRBD2,once,TRBV23-1,TGCGCCAGCAGTCATGGGACTAGCGGGTTCTACGAGCAGTACTTC,CASSHGTSGFYEQYF
TRBJ2-1,-,-,TRBV5-5,TGTGCCAGCAGCTTATACTCCTACAATGAGCAGTTCTTC,CASSLYSYNEQFF
TRBJ1-4,TRBD1,-,TRBV18,TGTGCCAGCTCACTCGGGGACAGCAATGAAAAACTGTTTTTT,CASSLGDSNEKLFF
TRBJ2-1,TRBD2,once,TRBV5-1,TGCGCCAGCAGCATTACTAGCGGAAGAAACAATGAGCAGTTCTTC,CASSITSGRNNEQFF
TRBJ2-3,TRBD2,few,TRBV7-2,TGTGCCAGCAGCCCGTCGACTAGCGGGAGCACAGATACGCAGTATTTT,CASSPSTSGSTDTQYF
TRBJ2-3,TRBD2,-,TRBV6-4,TGTGCCAGCAGTGACTCGCGGGGGGGCACAGATACGCAGTATTTT,CASSDSRGGTDTQYF
TRBJ1-1,TRBD1,-,TRBV6-1,TGTGCCAGTCCCGAGGGGGCGTACACTGAAGCTTTCTTT,CASPEGAYTEAFF
TRBJ2-1,TRBD2,once,TRBV4-2,TGTGCCAGCAGCGAAGGACTAGCGGCCTCCTACAATGAGCAGTTCTTC,CASSEGLAASYNEQFF
TRBJ2-7,-,-,TRBV6-5,TGTGCCAGCAGTTACTCGACGGGAGTCGCCGGCGAGCAGTACTTC,CASSYSTGVAGEQYF